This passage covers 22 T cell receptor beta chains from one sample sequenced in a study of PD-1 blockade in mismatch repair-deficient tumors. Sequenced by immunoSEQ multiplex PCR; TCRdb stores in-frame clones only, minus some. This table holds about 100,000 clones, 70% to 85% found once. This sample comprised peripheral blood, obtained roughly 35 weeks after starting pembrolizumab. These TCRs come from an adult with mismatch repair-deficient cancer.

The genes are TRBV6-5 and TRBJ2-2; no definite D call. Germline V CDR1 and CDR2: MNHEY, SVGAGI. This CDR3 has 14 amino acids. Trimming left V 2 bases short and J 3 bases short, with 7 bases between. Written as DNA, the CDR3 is TGTGCCAGCAGTTACACCACACACACCGGGGAGCTGTTTTTT. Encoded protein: CASSYTTHTGELFF.

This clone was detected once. The CDR3: CASSFGAGSYEQYF. DNA for the CDR3: TGTGCCAGCAGTTTTGGGGCGGGGTCCTACGAGCAGTACTTC. The genes are TRBV27 and TRBJ2-7; weak D call: TRBD2 (6 bases). CDR1 and CDR2 (germline): MNHEY, SMNVEV (reference sequence). This CDR3 region has 14 residues. Trimming removed 3 bases at V and 1 base at J, with 10 bases between.

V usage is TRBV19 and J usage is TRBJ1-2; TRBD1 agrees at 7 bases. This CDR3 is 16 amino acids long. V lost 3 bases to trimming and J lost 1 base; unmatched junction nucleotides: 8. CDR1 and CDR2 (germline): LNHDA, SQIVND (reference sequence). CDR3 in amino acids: CASSITGTAFNYGYTF. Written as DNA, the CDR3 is TGTGCCAGTAGTATCACCGGGACAGCCTTTAACTATGGCTACACCTTC.

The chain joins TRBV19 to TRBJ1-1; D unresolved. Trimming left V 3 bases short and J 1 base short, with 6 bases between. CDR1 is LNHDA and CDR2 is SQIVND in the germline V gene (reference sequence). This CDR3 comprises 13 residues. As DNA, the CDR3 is TGTGCCAGTAGTATCGGCCCGAACACTGAAGCTTTCTTT. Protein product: CASSIGPNTEAFF.

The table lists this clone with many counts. The CDR3 bases are TGTGCCAGCAGGGCCTTTGTCGCAACTAATGAAAAACTGTTTTTT. Protein product: CASRAFVATNEKLFF. The chain recombines TRBV27 with TRBJ1-4; the D is unclear. This CDR3 spans 15 amino acids. CDR1 is MNHEY, CDR2 SMNVEV, per germline (reference sequence). The germline V and J ends were trimmed by 6 bases and 0 bases, with 11 bases remaining between them.

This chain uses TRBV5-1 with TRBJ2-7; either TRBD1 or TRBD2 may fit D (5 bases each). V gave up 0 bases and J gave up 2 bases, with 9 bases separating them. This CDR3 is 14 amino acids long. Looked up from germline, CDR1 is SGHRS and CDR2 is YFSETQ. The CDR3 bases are TGCGCCAGCAGCTTGGGAGGGGTCACCTACGAGCAGTACTTC. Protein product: CASSLGGVTYEQYF.

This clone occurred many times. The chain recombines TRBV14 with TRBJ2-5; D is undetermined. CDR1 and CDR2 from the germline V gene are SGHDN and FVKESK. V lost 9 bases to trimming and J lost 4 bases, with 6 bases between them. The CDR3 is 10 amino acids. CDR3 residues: CARYRETQYF. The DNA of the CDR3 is TGTGCCAGGTACCGAGAGACCCAGTACTTC.

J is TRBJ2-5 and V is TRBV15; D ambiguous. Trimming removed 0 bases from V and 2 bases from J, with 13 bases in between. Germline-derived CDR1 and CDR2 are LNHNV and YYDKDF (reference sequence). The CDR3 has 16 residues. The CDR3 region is CATSRDAGAGQETQYF. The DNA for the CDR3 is TGTGCCACCAGCAGAGATGCCGGCGCCGGGCAAGAGACCCAGTACTTC. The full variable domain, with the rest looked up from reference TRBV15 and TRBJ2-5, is DAMVIQNPRYQVTQFGKPVTLSCSQTLNHNVMYWYQQKSSQAPKLLFHYYDKDFNNEADTPDNFQSRRPNTSFCFLDIRSPGLGDTAMYLCATSRDAGAGQETQYFGPGTRLLVL.

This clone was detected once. The CDR3 reads CASSVEGTKETQYF. The DNA for the CDR3 is TGTGCCAGCAGCGTGGAGGGAACTAAAGAGACCCAGTACTTC. The chain combines TRBV9 with TRBJ2-5; D may be TRBD2 (6 bases). V was shortened by 2 bases and J by 3 bases, with 11 bases between the two germline ends. The CDR3 contains 14 residues. From germline, CDR1 is SGDLS and CDR2 YYNGEE. The whole variable domain, remainder taken from reference TRBV9 and TRBJ2-5, is DSGVTQTPKHLITATGQRVTLRCSPRSGDLSVYWYQQSLDQGLQFLIQYYNGEERAKGNILERFSAQQFPDLHSELNLSSLELGDSALYFCASSVEGTKETQYFGPGTRLLVL.

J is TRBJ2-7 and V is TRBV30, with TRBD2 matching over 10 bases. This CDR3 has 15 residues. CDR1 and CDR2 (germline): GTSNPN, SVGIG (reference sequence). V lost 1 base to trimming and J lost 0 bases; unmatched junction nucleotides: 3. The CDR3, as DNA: TGTGCCTGGAGTGGGGGGACTAGCGCCTCCTACGAGCAGTACTTC. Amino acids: CAWSGGTSASYEQYF.

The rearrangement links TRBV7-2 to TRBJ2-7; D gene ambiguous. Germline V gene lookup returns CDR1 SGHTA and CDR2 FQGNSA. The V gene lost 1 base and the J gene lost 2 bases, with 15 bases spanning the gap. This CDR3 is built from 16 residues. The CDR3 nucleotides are TGTGCCAGCAGCTTAGTGGAAGTGTCGACCGCCTACGAGCAGTACTTC. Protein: CASSLVEVSTAYEQYF.

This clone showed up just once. CDR3 protein: CASSISVSYSYNEQFF. The DNA for the CDR3 is TGTGCCAGTAGTATAAGTGTTAGCTACTCCTACAATGAGCAGTTCTTC. The chain uses TRBV19 and TRBJ2-1, with unresolved D. Germline V gene data show CDR1 as LNHDA and CDR2 as SQIVND (reference sequence). Trimming shortened V by 2 bases and J by 0 bases, and 11 bases separated the two germline ends. The CDR3 contains 16 residues.

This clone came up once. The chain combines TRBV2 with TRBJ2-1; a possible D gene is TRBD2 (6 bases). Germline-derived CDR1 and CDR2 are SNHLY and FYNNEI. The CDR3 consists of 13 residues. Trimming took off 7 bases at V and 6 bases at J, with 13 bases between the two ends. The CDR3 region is CASIFGAGNEQFF. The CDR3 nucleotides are TGTGCCAGCATTTTCGGAGCGGGCAATGAGCAGTTCTTC. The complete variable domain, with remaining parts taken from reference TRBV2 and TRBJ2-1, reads EPEVTQTPSHQVTQMGQEVILRCVPISNHLYFYWYRQILGQKVEFLVSFYNNEISEKSEIFDDQFSVERPDGSNFTLKIRSTKLEDSAMYFCASIFGAGNEQFFGPGTRLTVL.

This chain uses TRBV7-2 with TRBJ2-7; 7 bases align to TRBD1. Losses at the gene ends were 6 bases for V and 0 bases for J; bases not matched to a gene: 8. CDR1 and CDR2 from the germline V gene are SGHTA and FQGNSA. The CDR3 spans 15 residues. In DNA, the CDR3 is TGTGCCAGCAGTCAGACAGGGACCAGCTCCTACGAGCAGTACTTC. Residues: CASSQTGTSSYEQYF.

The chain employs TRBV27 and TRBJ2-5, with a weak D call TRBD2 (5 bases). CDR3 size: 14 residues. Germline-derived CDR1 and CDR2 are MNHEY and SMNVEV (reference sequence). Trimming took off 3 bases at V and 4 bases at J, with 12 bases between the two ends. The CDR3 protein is CASSFRRGSETQYF. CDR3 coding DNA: TGTGCCAGCAGTTTCCGACGGGGTTCAGAGACCCAGTACTTC.

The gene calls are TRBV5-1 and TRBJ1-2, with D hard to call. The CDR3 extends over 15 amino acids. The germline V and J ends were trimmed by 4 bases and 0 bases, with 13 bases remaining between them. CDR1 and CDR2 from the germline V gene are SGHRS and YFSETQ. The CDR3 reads CASSRGELANYGYTF. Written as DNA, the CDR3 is TGCGCCAGCAGCCGCGGGGAGCTAGCTAACTATGGCTACACCTTC.

Written as DNA, the CDR3 is TGTGCCAGCAGATCTAGCGGGAGGGCCCTCGATGAGCAGTTCTTC. Translation: CASRSSGRALDEQFF. The genes are TRBV6-1 and TRBJ2-1, with 12 bases that match TRBD2. This CDR3 is 15 amino acids long. With 6 bases clipped from V and 8 bases from J, the junction kept 8 bases outside the gene matches. CDR1 and CDR2 (germline): MNHNS, SASEGT.

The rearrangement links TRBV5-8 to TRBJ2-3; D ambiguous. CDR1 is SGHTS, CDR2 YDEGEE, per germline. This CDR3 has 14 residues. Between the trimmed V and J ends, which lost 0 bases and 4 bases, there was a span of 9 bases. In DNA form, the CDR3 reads TGTGCCAGCAGCTTGGCTGGGGTCGCAGATACGCAGTATTTT. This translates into CASSLAGVADTQYF.

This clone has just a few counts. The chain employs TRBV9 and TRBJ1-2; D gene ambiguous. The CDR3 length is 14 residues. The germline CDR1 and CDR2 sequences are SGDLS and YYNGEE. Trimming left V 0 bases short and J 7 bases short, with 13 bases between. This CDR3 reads CASSVGSPRAGYTF. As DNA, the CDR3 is TGTGCCAGCAGCGTAGGGTCCCCTAGGGCTGGCTACACCTTC.

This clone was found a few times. DNA for the CDR3: TGTGCCAGCATTGGGGGGCCTGGGAACACTGAAGCTTTCTTT. It encodes CASIGGPGNTEAFF. V is TRBV5-6 and J is TRBJ1-1, with a weak D call TRBD1 (6 bases). Germline assignment: CDR1 SGHDT and CDR2 YYEEEE. Trimming left V 6 bases short and J 1 base short, with 13 bases between. There are 14 residues in the CDR3.

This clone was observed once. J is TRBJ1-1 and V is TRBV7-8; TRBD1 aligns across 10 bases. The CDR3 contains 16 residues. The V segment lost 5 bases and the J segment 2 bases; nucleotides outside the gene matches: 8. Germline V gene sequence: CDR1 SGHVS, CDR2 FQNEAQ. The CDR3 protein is CASSPWTGGFNTEAFF. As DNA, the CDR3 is TGTGCCAGCAGCCCTTGGACAGGGGGGTTTAACACTGAAGCTTTCTTT.

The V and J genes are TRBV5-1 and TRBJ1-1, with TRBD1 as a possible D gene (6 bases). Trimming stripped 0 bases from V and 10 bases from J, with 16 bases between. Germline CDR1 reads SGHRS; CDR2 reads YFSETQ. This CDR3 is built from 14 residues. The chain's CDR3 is CASSLAGERGAAFF. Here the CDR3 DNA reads TGCGCCAGCAGCTTGGCCGGGGAGAGGGGGGCAGCTTTCTTT.